A single sample is the source of the 25 T cell receptor beta chains below, sequenced in a study of regulatory T cells in long-lasting Graves disease. Combining iRepertoire HTBI primers with Arm-PCR of CDR3 regions, the authors built TCR beta libraries. Via MiXCR, TCRdb re-called the multiplex PCR reads, giving one row per CDR3 protein. Counted here are hundreds of thousands of distinct CDR3 sequences, about a fifth occurring once; the ten biggest clones make up over 7.5%. The time point was: persistent/refractory GD, antithyroid drugs over 5 years with positive TRAb. From PBMCs, RNA was extracted and then used to make the TCR library. Source: peripheral blood mononuclear cells (PBMCs), taken when the disease was refractory, from a patient treated with antithyroid drugs. The receptors come from a female donor with Graves disease.

This clonotype was observed many times. The rearrangement joins TRBV20-1 to TRBJ1-2, with 9 bases fitting TRBD1. There are 12 residues in the CDR3. V dropped 5 bases and J dropped 6; count of bases not matched to a gene: 4. CDR1 and CDR2 (germline): DFQATT, SNEGSKA (reference sequence). The CDR3 DNA follows: TGCAGTGCTGGAGGGGACAGGGATGGCTACACCTTC. Its translation is CSAGGDRDGYTF.

This clonotype was observed many times. The rearrangement joins TRBV6-1 to TRBJ2-7; 8 bases fit TRBD1. The CDR3 totals 14 residues. Germline-derived CDR1 and CDR2 are MNHNS and SASEGT. After removal of 5 bases from V and 6 bases from J, the junction contained 9 bases not matched to a gene. CDR3 nucleotide sequence: TGTGCCAGCAGTCGGACAGGGCCGGTACGCGAGCAGTACTTC. Protein: CASSRTGPVREQYF.

This clonotype occurred many times. This chain links TRBV28 with TRBJ1-6, with 7 bases aligning to TRBD1. The V gene end was trimmed by 7 bases and the J gene end by 10 bases; junction bases not matched to a gene: 7. The germline gives CDR1 MDHEN, CDR2 SYDVKM. This CDR3 spans 13 amino acids. CDR3 DNA sequence: TGTGCCAGCACCACAGGGGTTGAATCACCCCTCCACTTT. Translated: CASTTGVESPLHF.

This chain joins TRBV10-3 and TRBJ1-1; D may be TRBD1 (5 bases). V was clipped by 8 bases and J by 0 bases, with 10 bases between them. Germline values: CDR1 ENHRY, CDR2 SYGVKD. This CDR3 has 13 residues. In nucleotides, the CDR3 is TGTGCCATCGCGGGGGATTTGAACACTGAAGCTTTCTTT. This codes for CAIAGDLNTEAFF.

This clonotype was found a few times. V is TRBV6-4 and J is TRBJ2-2, with 10 bases identical to TRBD2. Germline V gives CDR1 MRHNA, CDR2 SNTAGT. The J segment lost 8 bases and the V segment lost 3 bases, leaving 6 bases of the junction unmatched. The CDR3 contains 15 residues. Here the CDR3 reads CASSELAGSNGELFF. CDR3 nucleotide sequence: TGTGCCAGCAGTGAACTAGCGGGATCCAATGGGGAGCTGTTTTTT.

In its sample, this clonotype was seen many times. The genes are TRBV12-3 or TRBV12-4 and TRBJ2-7, with D perhaps matching TRBD1 or TRBD2 (6 bases each). Trimming shortened V by 1 base and J by 3 bases, and 34 bases separated the two germline ends. This CDR3 region has 22 residues. CDR3 in DNA: TGTGCCAGCAGTTTAGTCGCGGGACCCCTAACCGGGACACCGGTTTACCGCTACGAGCAGTACTTC. It encodes CASSLVAGPLTGTPVYRYEQYF.

There are many counts of this clonotype. One end of the junction varies from germline; a read error may be responsible. The V call is TRBV5-1, the J call TRBJ1-1; D remains unclear. The CDR3 is 13 residues long. Germline V gene data show CDR1 as SGHRS and CDR2 as YFSETQ. The CDR3 spells CASSLVVNTEAFF. The CDR3 region has the DNA TGTGCCAGCAGCTTAGTCGTGAACACTGAAGCTTTCTTT.

This clonotype was counted many times. V gene TRBV27 combines with J gene TRBJ2-7, with 7 bases that match TRBD2. The CDR3 extends over 17 amino acids. Trimming took 0 bases from V and 4 from J; bases not matched to a gene: 12. The germline V gene encodes CDR1 MNHEY and CDR2 SMNVEV (reference sequence). CDR3 loop: CASSLSARRSGGYEQYF. Here the CDR3 DNA reads TGTGCCAGCAGTTTATCGGCTCGCAGGTCGGGAGGTTACGAGCAGTACTTC.

This clonotype was detected only a few times. The rearrangement joins TRBV29-1 to TRBJ2-7; D is possibly TRBD1 or TRBD2 (7 bases each). In germline, CDR1 is SQVTM, CDR2 ANQGSEA. Deletions cut 7 bases from V and 5 bases from J, with 18 bases between. This CDR3 region has 13 residues. The CDR3 loop reads CSGQGGGGDEQYF. The CDR3 DNA sequence: TGCAGCGGCCAAGGGGGCGGGGGAGACGAGCAGTACTTC.

The rearrangement links TRBV29-1 to TRBJ2-7; D is unclear. This CDR3 is built from 11 residues. CDR1 SQVTM and CDR2 ANQGSEA come from the germline V gene. Trimming took 2 bases from V and 2 from J, leaving 4 bases between them. CDR3 coding DNA: TGCAGCGTTGAAATAGCCTACGAGCAGTACTTC. It specifies CSVEIAYEQYF.

The genes are TRBV20-1 and TRBJ2-1, with 10 nucleotides matching TRBD2. Germline lookup yields CDR1 DFQATT and CDR2 SNEGSKA (reference sequence). The V segment lost 2 bases and the J segment 4 bases; nucleotides outside the gene matches: 5. This CDR3 has 15 residues. Here the CDR3 DNA reads TGCAGTGCTAGACTAGCGGGAGCTAGGTACAATGAGCAGTTCTTC. Its protein is CSARLAGARYNEQFF.

This clonotype was seen at least ten times. The chain is built from TRBV30 and TRBJ1-1; no firm D call. The CDR3 contains 13 residues. Trimming left V 3 bases short and J 3 bases short, with 11 bases between. Germline V gives CDR1 GTSNPN, CDR2 SVGIG (reference sequence). In DNA, the CDR3 is TGTGCCTGGAGGAAGGAGAGGGACACTGAAGCTTTCTTT. This translates into CAWRKERDTEAFF.

This clonotype was counted a few times. The chain recombines TRBV6-1 with TRBJ1-1; D not resolved. The CDR3 is made up of 13 amino acids. V was trimmed by 6 bases and J by 1 base, leaving 9 bases between them. The germline V gene encodes CDR1 MNHNS and CDR2 SASEGT. The CDR3 DNA is TGTGCCAGCAGACCGCCCGGGAACACTGAAGCTTTCTTT. This sequence encodes CASRPPGNTEAFF.

The rearrangement links TRBV10-3 to TRBJ1-3; D not resolved. The germline gives CDR1 ENHRY, CDR2 SYGVKD. The CDR3 has 12 amino acids. V was shortened by 2 bases and J by 5 bases, with 4 bases between the two germline ends. CDR3 in amino acids: CAISEDRNTIYF. CDR3 nucleotide sequence: TGTGCCATCAGTGAGGACAGAAACACCATATATTTT.

This rearrangement joins TRBV9 to TRBJ2-7; TRBD2 matches at 7 bases. J lost 5 bases, V lost 0 bases, and 2 bases had no gene match. The CDR3 is 13 residues long. CDR1 and CDR2 (germline): SGDLS, YYNGEE. The CDR3 nucleotides are TGTGCCAGCAGCGTAGGACTAGCCCACGAGCAGTACTTC. The encoded protein is CASSVGLAHEQYF.

The chain uses TRBV4-1 and TRBJ1-3; TRBD1 is a possible D gene (5 bases). The V and J ends lost 5 bases and 2 bases respectively, with 10 bases between them. From germline, CDR1 is MGHRA and CDR2 YSYEKL. The CDR3 sequence is 14 residues long. The CDR3 nucleotides read TGCGCCAGCAGCACTACGACAGCTGGAAACACCATATATTTT. Amino acids: CASSTTTAGNTIYF.

In the case of this clonotype: A read error may explain this, as a much larger clone is one base away. The chain links TRBV12-3 or TRBV12-4 to TRBJ1-5; D remains ambiguous. This CDR3 contains 12 residues. The CDR3 coding sequence is TGTGCCAGCAGCCGCTCCTATCAGTCCCAGCATTTT. The encoded protein is CASSRSYQSQHF.

This clonotype has only a few counts. The chain combines TRBV27 with TRBJ2-7; D gene uncertain. Trimming removed 2 bases at V and 4 bases at J, with 15 bases between. Per the germline V gene, CDR1 is MNHEY and CDR2 is SMNVEV (reference sequence). This CDR3 is 15 amino acids long. The CDR3 loop reads CASSLVSRTKYEQYF. The CDR3 nucleotides are TGTGCCAGCAGTTTAGTGTCAAGGACGAAGTACGAGCAGTACTTC.

The chain links TRBV7-3 to TRBJ2-5, with 10 bases lining up with TRBD2. Losses at the gene ends were 2 bases for V and 5 bases for J; bases not matched to a gene: 14. The CDR3 totals 18 residues. Germline CDR1 SGHTA, CDR2 FQGTGA. The CDR3 region is CASSLRGLSSGSRETQYF. The CDR3 DNA reads TGTGCCAGCAGCTTACGTGGTTTGTCTAGCGGGAGTCGGGAGACCCAGTACTTC. Full variable domain (outside the CDR3, taken from reference TRBV7-3 and TRBJ2-5): GAGVSQTPSNKVTEKGKYVELRCDPISGHTALYWYRQSLGQGPEFLIYFQGTGAADDSGLPNDRFFAVRPEGSVSTLKIQRTERGDSAVYLCASSLRGLSSGSRETQYFGPGTRLLVL.

The rearrangement uses TRBV24-1 and TRBJ1-1; no definite D call. The CDR3 is made up of 13 amino acids. From germline, CDR1 is KGHDR and CDR2 SFDVKD. Trimming stripped 4 bases from V and 11 bases from J, with 16 bases between. CDR3 region: CATSDAGKVGAFF. The CDR3 DNA is TGTGCCACCAGTGACGCCGGGAAGGTTGGGGCTTTCTTT.

V and J are TRBV20-1 and TRBJ2-7; D is unresolved. Germline CDR1 and CDR2: DFQATT and SNEGSKA (reference sequence). The V end lost 6 bases, the J end lost 4 bases, and 19 bases lay between the germline ends. The CDR3 spans 14 residues. The chain's CDR3 is CSAPGPSPPYEQYF. In nucleotides, the CDR3 is TGCAGTGCCCCAGGCCCAAGCCCGCCTTACGAGCAGTACTTC.

V and J are TRBV18 and TRBJ2-5; D might be TRBD1 or TRBD2, each matching 5 bases. Germline CDR1 and CDR2: KGHSH and LQKENI. CDR3 length: 15 amino acids. V shed 1 base and J shed 5 bases, with 14 bases lying between them. CDR3 DNA: TGTGCCAGCTCACCACTTCCAGGGACGGTCGAGACCCAGTACTTC. Its protein product is CASSPLPGTVETQYF.

The CDR3 spells CATRARGFVETQYF. The CDR3 DNA follows: TGTGCCACCAGAGCGAGAGGGTTCGTAGAGACCCAGTACTTC. V and J are TRBV19 and TRBJ2-5; tentative D call: TRBD2 (5 bases). Germline lookup yields CDR1 LNHDA and CDR2 SQIVND (reference sequence). Trimming left V 10 bases short and J 4 bases short, with 19 bases between. The CDR3 contains 14 residues.

This clonotype has a count of ten or more. The chain combines TRBV20-1 with TRBJ1-2; weak D call: TRBD1 (6 bases). This CDR3 is built from 10 residues. The V end was cut by 6 bases, the J end by 8 bases, with 10 bases between. Germline CDR1 reads DFQATT; CDR2 reads SNEGSKA (reference sequence). This CDR3 reads CSADTGGYTF. CDR3 in DNA: TGCAGTGCCGATACAGGGGGCTACACCTTC.

This clonotype was picked up many times. This sequence joins TRBV2 and TRBJ1-5, with 9 bases identical to TRBD1. Germline V CDR1 and CDR2: SNHLY, FYNNEI. V was pared by 7 bases and J by 2 bases, with 6 bases of the junction left unmatched. The CDR3 runs to 15 residues. CDR3 sequence reads: CASNTGTGRNQPQHF. The CDR3 DNA sequence: TGTGCCAGCAACACTGGGACAGGGCGCAATCAGCCCCAGCATTTT.